What follows is one T cell receptor beta chain and its context. Its antigen is still unknown. This record belongs to a study of CD8 T cells in Susac syndrome. Study findings and constraints: The TCR sequencing and HLA analysis in the study involved a relatively small number of individuals, as the study acknowledged.

V was trimmed by 2 bases and J by 10 bases, leaving 8 bases between them. CDR3 length: 11 residues. It was with random hexamers that about 0.45 to 1 ug RNA was reverse transcribed. In TCRdb, the immunoSEQ multiplex PCR reads were re-called with MiXCR into one record per CDR3 protein. This sample has about 190,000 distinct CDR3 sequences, with 95% found just once. Each Susac syndrome patient had definite or probable disease by recently defined criteria. Negative isolation yielded the CD8+ and CD4+ T cells, while FACS enriched the TEMRA cells. Material for sequencing was CD8+ T cells from PBMCs. This chain joins TRBV12-3 or TRBV12-4 and TRBJ1-2; D gene ambiguous. This TCR was recovered from a human donor with Susac syndrome. The CDR3 loop reads CASSLLEVYTF. CDR3 sequence (DNA): TGTGCCAGCAGTTTACTAGAAGTCTACACCTTC.